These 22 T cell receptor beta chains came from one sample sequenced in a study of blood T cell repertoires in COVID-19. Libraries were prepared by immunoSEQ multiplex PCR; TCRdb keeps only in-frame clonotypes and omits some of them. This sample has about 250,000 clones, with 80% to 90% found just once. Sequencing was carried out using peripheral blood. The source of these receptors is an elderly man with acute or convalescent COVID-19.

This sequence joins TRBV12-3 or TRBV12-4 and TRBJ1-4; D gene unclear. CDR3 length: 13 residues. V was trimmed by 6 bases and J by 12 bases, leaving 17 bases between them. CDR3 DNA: TGTGCCAGCAGCCTGCGAGTCGGTGCTGAACTGTTTTTT. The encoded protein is CASSLRVGAELFF.

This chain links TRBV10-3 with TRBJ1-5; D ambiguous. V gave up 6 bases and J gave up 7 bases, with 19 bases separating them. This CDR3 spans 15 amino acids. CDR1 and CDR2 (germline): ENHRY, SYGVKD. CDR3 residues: CAIRPNEGAGQPQHF. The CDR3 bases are TGTGCCATCAGGCCTAATGAGGGAGCGGGGCAGCCCCAGCATTTT.

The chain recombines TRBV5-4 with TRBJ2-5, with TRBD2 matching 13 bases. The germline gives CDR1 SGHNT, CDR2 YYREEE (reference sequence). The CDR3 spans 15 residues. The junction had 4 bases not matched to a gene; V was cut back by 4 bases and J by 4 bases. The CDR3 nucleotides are TGTGCCAGCAGCCCCCGACTAGCGGGAGGAGAGACCCAGTACTTC. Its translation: CASSPRLAGGETQYF.

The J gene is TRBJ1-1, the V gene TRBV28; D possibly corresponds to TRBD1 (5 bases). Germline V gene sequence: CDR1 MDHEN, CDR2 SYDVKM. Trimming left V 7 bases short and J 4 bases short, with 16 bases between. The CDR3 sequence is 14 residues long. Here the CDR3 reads CASMQGGVRTEAFF. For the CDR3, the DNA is TGTGCCAGCATGCAGGGAGGAGTACGCACTGAAGCTTTCTTT.

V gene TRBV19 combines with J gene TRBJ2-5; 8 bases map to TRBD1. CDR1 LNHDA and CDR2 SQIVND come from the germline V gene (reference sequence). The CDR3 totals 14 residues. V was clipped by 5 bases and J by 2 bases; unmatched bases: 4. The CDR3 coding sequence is TGTGCCAGTAGTGAACGGACAGGGCAAGAGACCCAGTACTTC. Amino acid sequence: CASSERTGQETQYF.

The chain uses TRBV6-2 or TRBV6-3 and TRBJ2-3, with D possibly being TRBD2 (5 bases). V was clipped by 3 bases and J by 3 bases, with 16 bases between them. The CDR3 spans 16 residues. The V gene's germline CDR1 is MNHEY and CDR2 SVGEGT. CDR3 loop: CASSYPRGRETDTQYF. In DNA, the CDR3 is TGTGCCAGCAGTTATCCGAGAGGGCGCGAGACAGATACGCAGTATTTT.

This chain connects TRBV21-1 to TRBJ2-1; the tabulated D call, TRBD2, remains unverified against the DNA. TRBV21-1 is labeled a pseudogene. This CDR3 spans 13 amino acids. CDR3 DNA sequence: TGTGCCAGCATCCGACTAGAGCACAATGAGCAGTTCTTC. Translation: CASIRLEHNEQFF.

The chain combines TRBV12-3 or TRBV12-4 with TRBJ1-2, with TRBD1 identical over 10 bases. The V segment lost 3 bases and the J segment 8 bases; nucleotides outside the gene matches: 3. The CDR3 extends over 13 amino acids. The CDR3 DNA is TGTGCCAGCAGTTTCCGGGACAGGGGAGGCTACACCTTC. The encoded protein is CASSFRDRGGYTF.

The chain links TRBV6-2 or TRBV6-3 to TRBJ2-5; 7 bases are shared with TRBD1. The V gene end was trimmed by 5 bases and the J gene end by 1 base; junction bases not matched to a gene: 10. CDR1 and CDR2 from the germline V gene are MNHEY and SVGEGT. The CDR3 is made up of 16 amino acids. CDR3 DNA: TGTGCCAGCAGTCAACCCGGGACAGCTCGCCAAGAGACCCAGTACTTC. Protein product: CASSQPGTARQETQYF.

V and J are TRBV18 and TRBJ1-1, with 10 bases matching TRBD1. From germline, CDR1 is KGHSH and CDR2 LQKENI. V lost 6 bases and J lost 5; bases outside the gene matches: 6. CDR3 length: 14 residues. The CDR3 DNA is TGTGCCAGCTCGAACAGGGGACAGGGGACTGAAGCTTTCTTT. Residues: CASSNRGQGTEAFF.

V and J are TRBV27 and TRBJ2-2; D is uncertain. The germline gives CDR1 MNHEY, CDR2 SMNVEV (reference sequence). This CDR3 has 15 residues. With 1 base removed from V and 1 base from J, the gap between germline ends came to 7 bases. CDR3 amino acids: CASSLLAVNTGELFF. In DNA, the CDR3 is TGTGCCAGCAGTTTATTGGCGGTGAACACCGGGGAGCTGTTTTTT.

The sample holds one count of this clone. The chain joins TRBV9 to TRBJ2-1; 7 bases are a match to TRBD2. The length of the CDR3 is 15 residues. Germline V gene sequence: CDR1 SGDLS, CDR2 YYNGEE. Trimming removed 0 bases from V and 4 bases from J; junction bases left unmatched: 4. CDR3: CASSVDSGQYNEQFF. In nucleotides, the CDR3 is TGTGCCAGCAGCGTAGATAGCGGGCAATACAATGAGCAGTTCTTC.

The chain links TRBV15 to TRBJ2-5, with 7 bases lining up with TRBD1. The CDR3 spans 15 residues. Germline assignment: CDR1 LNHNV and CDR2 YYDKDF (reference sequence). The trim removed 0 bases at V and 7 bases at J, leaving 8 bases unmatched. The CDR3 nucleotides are TGTGCCACCAGCAGAGATAGCAGCCGGACAGGGACCCAGTACTTC. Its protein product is CATSRDSSRTGTQYF.

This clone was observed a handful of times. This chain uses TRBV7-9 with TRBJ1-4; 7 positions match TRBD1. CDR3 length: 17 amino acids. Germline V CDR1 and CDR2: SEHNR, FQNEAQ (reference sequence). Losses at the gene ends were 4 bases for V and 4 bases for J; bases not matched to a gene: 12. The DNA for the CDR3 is TGTGCCAGCAGCTCGCAGGGGGGTGCGGGATTTAATGAAAAACTGTTTTTT. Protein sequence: CASSSQGGAGFNEKLFF.

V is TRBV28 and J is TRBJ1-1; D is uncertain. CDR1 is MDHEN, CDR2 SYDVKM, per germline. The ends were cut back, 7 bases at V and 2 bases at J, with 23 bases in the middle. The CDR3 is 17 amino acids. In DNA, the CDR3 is TGTGCCAGCACCTCTGAGGGCATGATCGGAGGAAACACTGAAGCTTTCTTT. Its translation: CASTSEGMIGGNTEAFF.

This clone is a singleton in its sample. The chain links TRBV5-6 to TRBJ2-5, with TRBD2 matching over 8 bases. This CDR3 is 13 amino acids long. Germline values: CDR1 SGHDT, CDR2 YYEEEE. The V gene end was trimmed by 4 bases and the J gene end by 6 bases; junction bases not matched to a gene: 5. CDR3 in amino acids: CASSQRGMQTQYF. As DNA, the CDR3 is TGTGCCAGCAGCCAGCGGGGGATGCAGACCCAGTACTTC.

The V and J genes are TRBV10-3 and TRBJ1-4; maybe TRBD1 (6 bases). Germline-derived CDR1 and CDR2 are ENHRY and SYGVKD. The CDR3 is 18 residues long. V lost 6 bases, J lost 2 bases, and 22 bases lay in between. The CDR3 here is CAIRKQGTVDYTNEKLFF. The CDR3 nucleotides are TGTGCCATCAGAAAACAGGGTACGGTAGATTATACTAATGAAAAACTGTTTTTT.

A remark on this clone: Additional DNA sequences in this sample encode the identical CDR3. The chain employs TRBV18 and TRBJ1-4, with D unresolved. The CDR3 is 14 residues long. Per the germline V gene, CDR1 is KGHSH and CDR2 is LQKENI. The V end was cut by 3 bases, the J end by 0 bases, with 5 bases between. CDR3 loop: CASSPRATNEKLFF. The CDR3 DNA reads TGTGCCAGCTCACCGCGAGCAACTAATGAAAAACTGTTTTTT.

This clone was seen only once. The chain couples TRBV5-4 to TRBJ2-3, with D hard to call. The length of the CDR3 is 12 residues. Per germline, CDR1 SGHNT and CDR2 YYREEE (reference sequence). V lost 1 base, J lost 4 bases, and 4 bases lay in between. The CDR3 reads CASSLLADTQYF. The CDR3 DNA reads TGTGCCAGCAGCTTGTTAGCAGATACGCAGTATTTT.

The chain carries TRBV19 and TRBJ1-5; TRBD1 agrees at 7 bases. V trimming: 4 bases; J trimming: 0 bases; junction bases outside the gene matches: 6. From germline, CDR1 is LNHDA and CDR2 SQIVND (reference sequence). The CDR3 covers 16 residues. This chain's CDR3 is CASSKGQPYSNQPQHF. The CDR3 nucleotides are TGTGCCAGTAGTAAGGGACAGCCCTATAGCAATCAGCCCCAGCATTTT.

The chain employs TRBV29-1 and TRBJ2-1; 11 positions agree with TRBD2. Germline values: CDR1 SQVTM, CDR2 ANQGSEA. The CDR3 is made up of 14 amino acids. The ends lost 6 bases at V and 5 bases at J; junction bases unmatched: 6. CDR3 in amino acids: CSVAGTSGNNEQFF. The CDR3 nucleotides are TGCAGCGTCGCAGGGACTAGCGGAAACAATGAGCAGTTCTTC.

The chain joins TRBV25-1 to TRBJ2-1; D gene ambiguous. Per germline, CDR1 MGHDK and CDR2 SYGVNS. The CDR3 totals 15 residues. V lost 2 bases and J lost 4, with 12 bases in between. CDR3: CASSETSAGYNEQFF. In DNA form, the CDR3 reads TGTGCCAGCAGTGAAACCAGCGCCGGTTACAATGAGCAGTTCTTC. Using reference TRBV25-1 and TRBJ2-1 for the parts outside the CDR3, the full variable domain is EADIYQTPRYLVIGTGKKITLECSQTMGHDKMYWYQQDPGMELHLIHYSYGVNSTEKGDLSSESTVSRIRTEHFPLTLESARPSHTSQYLCASSETSAGYNEQFFGPGTRLTVL.